This TCR beta chain originates from a study of cytomegalovirus exposure and HLA in healthy donors. Overall study results and limits: TCR beta sequences reportedly predicted most subjects' HLA-A and HLA-B alleles accurately. Sequencing had likely introduced a cluster of highly shared sequence variants as an artifact. Confirmation in vitro established that a few CMV-associated chains were specific for CMV antigens.

Worth noting for this clone: Its antigen is still unknown.

Researchers ran the PCR with 60 Vbeta and 13 Jbeta primers. The method was immunoSEQ multiplex PCR; TCRdb's version includes in-frame clones alone and lacks a portion of them. The table lists around 140,000 clones, around 73% of them singletons. The CDR3 is made up of 16 amino acids. From germline, CDR1 is SGDLS and CDR2 YYNGEE. The V end was cut by 0 bases, the J end by 2 bases, with 13 bases between. The sequenced material came from PBMCs. The chain employs TRBV9 and TRBJ2-3, with D possibly matching TRBD2 (5 bases). This receptor was taken from a female donor in good health and CMV-seronegative. Written as DNA, the CDR3 is TGTGCCAGCAGCGTAGTAAGAGGGCAATCCACAGATACGCAGTATTTT. Its translation is CASSVVRGQSTDTQYF.